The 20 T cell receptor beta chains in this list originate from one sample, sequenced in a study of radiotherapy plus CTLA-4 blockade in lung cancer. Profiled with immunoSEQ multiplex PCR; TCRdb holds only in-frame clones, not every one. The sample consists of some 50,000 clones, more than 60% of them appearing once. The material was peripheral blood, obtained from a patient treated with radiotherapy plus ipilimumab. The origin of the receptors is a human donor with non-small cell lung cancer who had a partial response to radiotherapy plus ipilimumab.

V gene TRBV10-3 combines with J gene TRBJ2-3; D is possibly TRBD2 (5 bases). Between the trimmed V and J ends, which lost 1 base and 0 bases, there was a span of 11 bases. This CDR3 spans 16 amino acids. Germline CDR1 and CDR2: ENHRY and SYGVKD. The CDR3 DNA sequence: TGTGCCATCAGTGAGTTTTGGGAGTCTAGCACAGATACGCAGTATTTT. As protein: CAISEFWESSTDTQYF.

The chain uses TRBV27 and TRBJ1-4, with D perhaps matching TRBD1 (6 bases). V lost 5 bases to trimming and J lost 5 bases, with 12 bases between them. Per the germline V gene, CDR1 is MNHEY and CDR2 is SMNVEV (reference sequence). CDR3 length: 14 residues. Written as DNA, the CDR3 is TGTGCCAGCAGTAGATCTGGACAGAATGAAAAACTGTTTTTT. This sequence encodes CASSRSGQNEKLFF. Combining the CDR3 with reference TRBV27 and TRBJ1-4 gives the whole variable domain EAQVTQNPRYLITVTGKKLTVTCSQNMNHEYMSWYRQDPGLGLRQIYYSMNVEVTDKGDVPEGYKVSRKEKRNFPLILESPSPNQTSLYFCASSRSGQNEKLFFGSGTQLSVL.

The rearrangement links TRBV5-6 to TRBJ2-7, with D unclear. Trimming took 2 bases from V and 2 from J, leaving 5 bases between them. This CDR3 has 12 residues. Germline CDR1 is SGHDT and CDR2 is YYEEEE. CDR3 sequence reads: CASSFQTYEQYF. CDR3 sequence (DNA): TGTGCCAGCAGCTTTCAAACCTACGAGCAGTACTTC.

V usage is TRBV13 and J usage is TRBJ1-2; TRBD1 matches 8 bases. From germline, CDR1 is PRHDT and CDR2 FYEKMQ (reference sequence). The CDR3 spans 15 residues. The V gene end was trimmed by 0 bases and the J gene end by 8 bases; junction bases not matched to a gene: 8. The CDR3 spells CASSLGVGQGQGYTF. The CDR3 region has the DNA TGTGCCAGCAGCTTAGGAGTAGGACAGGGTCAAGGCTACACCTTC.

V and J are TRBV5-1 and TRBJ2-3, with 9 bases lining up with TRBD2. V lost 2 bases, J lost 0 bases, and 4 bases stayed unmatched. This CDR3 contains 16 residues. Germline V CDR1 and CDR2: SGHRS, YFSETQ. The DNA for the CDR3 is TGCGCCAGCAGCTTTCCTAGCGGGAAAAGCACAGATACGCAGTATTTT. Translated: CASSFPSGKSTDTQYF.

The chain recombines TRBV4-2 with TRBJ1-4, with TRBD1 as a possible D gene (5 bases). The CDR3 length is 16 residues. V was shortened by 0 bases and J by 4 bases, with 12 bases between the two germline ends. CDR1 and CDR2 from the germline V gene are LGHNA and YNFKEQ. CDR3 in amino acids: CASSQDLRDFNEKLFF. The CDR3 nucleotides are TGTGCCAGCAGCCAAGATCTCAGGGACTTTAATGAAAAACTGTTTTTT.

CDR3 residues: CASSLPRRNRGNEQYF. DNA for the CDR3: TGTGCCAGCAGCTTACCCAGGAGGAACAGGGGGAACGAGCAGTACTTC. The genes are TRBV7-2 and TRBJ2-7; TRBD1 matches 8 bases. Per the germline V gene, CDR1 is SGHTA and CDR2 is FQGNSA. V lost 2 bases to trimming and J lost 5 bases; unmatched junction nucleotides: 11. The CDR3 has 16 residues.

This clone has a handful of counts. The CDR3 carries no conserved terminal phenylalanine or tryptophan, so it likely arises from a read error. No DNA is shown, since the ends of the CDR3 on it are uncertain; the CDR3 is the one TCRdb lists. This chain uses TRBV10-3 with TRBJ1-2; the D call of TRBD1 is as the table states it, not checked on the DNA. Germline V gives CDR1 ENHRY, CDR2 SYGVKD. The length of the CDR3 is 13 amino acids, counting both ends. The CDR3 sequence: CAISPGQAQPIYL.

The CDR3 DNA sequence: TGTGCCAGCAGTGACAGGGGGAAGGAGACCCAGTACTTC. Translated, it gives CASSDRGKETQYF. The V call is TRBV9, the J call TRBJ2-5, with 9 bases aligning to TRBD1. V lost 5 bases to trimming and J lost 5 bases; unmatched junction nucleotides: 4. CDR1 and CDR2 from the germline V gene are SGDLS and YYNGEE. There are 13 residues in the CDR3.

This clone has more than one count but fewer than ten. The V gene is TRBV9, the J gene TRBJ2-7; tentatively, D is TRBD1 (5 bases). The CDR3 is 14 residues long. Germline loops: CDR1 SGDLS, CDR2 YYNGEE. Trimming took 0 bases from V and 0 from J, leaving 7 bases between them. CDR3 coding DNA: TGTGCCAGCAGCGTAGGACAGAGCTCCTACGAGCAGTACTTC. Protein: CASSVGQSSYEQYF.

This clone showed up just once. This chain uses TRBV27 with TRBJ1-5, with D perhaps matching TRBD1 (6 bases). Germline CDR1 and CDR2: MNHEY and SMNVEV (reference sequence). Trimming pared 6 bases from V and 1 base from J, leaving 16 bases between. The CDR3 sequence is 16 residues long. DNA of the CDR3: TGTGCCAGCAGCCCCAGACAGGCCGGAAGCAATCAGCCCCAGCATTTT. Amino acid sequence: CASSPRQAGSNQPQHF.

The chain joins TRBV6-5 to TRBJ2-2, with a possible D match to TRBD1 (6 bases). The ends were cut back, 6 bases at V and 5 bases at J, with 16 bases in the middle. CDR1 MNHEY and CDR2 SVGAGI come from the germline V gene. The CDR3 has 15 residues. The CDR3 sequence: CASRPDSPTTGELFF. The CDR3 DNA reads TGTGCCAGCAGGCCGGACAGTCCGACAACCGGGGAGCTGTTTTTT.

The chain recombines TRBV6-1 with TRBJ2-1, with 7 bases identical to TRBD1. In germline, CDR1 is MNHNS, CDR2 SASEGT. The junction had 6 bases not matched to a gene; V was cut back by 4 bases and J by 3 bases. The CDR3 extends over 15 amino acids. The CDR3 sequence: CASSAGTAFYNEQFF. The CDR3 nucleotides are TGTGCCAGCAGTGCCGGGACAGCTTTCTACAATGAGCAGTTCTTC.

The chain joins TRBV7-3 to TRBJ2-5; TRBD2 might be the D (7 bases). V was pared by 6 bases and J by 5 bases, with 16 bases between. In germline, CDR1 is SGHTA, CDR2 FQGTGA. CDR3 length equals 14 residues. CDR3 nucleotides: TGTGCCAGCAGTCCCAGCGCGGGGGCGGAGACCCAGTACTTC. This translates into CASSPSAGAETQYF.

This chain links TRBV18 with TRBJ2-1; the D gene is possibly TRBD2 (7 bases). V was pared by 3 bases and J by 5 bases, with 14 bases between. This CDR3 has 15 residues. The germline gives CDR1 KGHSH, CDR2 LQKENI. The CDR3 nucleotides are TGTGCCAGCTCACCGGGGAGGGGGTTCAACAATGAGCAGTTCTTC. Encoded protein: CASSPGRGFNNEQFF. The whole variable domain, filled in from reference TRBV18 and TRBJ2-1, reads NAGVMQNPRHLVRRRGQEARLRCSPMKGHSHVYWYRQLPEEGLKFMVYLQKENIIDESGMPKERFSAEFPKEGPSILRIQQVVRGDSAAYFCASSPGRGFNNEQFFGPGTRLTVL.

The CDR3 DNA reads TGTGCCAGCAGCGTAAGAGAAGGGCGGAGGGCTCAAGAGACCCAGTACTTC. Encoded protein: CASSVREGRRAQETQYF. This chain joins TRBV9 and TRBJ2-5; D is perhaps TRBD2 (6 bases). CDR3 length: 17 residues. Germline V CDR1 and CDR2: SGDLS, YYNGEE. V lost 1 base to trimming and J lost 2 bases, with 18 bases between them.

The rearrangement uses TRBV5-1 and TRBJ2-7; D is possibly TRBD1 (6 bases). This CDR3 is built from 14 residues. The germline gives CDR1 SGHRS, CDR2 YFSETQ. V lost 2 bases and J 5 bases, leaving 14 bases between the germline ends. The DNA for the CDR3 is TGCGCCAGCAGCTTTACAGGGTCTTCCCACGAGCAGTACTTC. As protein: CASSFTGSSHEQYF.

CDR3 protein: CASGAGTNYGYTF. CDR3 nucleotides: TGTGCCAGCGGGGCAGGGACTAACTATGGCTACACCTTC. The chain employs TRBV6-1 and TRBJ1-2, with D perhaps matching TRBD1 (5 bases). Per the germline V gene, CDR1 is MNHNS and CDR2 is SASEGT. Trimming pared 8 bases from V and 0 bases from J, leaving 10 bases between. The CDR3 spans 13 residues.

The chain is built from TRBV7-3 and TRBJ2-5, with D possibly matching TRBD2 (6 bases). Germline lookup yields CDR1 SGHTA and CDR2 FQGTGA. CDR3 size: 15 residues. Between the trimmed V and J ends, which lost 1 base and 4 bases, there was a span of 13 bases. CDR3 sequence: CASSLKGDLGETQYF. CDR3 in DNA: TGTGCCAGCAGCTTAAAAGGGGACTTGGGAGAGACCCAGTACTTC.

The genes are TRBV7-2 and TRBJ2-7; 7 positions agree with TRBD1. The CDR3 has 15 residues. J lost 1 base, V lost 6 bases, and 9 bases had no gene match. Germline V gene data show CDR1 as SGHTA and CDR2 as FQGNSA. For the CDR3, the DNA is TGTGCCAGCAGTTTTTCGACAGGGAATTCCTACGAGCAGTACTTC. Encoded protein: CASSFSTGNSYEQYF.